The T cell receptor beta chain described here comes from a study of T cell repertoires in cytomegalovirus infection. The study, taken as a whole, reports: Carriage of CMV together with the relevant HLA was identifiable through cumulative public TCR beta family frequency.

CDR1 is LGHNT and CDR2 is FRNRAP in the germline V gene. This CDR3 contains 17 residues. V was shortened by 0 bases and J by 2 bases, with 13 bases between the two germline ends. About this clonotype itself: As yet, its antigen is unknown.

TCRdb recomputed calls from the reads with MiXCR, one row per CDR3 protein. Found here are around 740,000 distinct CDR3 sequences, 35% to 40% of them singletons; the top ten hold 2.5% to 3.5%. The TCR originated in a human donor in good health (CMV status not recorded). Some clones in this sample may be carry-over from other donors' samples. Sequencing input: PBMCs. The V and J genes are TRBV12-5 and TRBJ2-2; D is unclear. The CDR3 sequence: CASGLVSRPGNTGELFF. The CDR3 nucleotides are TGTGCTAGTGGTTTGGTATCCCGGCCAGGAAACACCGGGGAGCTGTTTTTT.